The present T cell receptor beta chain was sequenced within a study of PD-1 blockade in mismatch repair-deficient tumors. TCRdb's copy holds only in-frame clones and misses some; the assay was immunoSEQ multiplex PCR. Among about 14,000 clones listed, 70% to 90% were seen once. CDR1 is ENHRY and CDR2 is SYGVKD in the germline V gene. Trimming removed 9 bases at V and 4 bases at J, with 18 bases between. This CDR3 contains 14 residues. Time point given: 10-day in vitro stimulation with candidate neoantigen peptide 6. With regard to this clone: The target antigen is unknown.

The receptor comes from an adult with mismatch repair-deficient cancer. The sequencing here drew on cells cultured in vitro, taken from a patient treated with pembrolizumab. V gene TRBV10-3 combines with J gene TRBJ2-5; D assignment may be TRBD1 or TRBD2 (5 bases each). CDR3 amino acids: CAIRGGVLGETQYF. CDR3 coding DNA: TGTGCCATACGGGGCGGAGTTTTAGGAGAGACCCAGTACTTC.